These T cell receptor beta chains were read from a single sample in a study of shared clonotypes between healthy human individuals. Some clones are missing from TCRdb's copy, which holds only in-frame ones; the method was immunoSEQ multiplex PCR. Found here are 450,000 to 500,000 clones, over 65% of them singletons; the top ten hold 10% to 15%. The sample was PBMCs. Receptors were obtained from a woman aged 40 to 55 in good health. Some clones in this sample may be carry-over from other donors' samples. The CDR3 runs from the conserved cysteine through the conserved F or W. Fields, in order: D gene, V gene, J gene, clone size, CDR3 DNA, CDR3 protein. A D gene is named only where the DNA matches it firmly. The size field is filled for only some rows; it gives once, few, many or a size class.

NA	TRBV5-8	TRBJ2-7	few	TGTGCCAGCAGCTTGTACCCCGGGACGATGGAGTACTTC	CASSLYPGTMEYF
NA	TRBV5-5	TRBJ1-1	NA	TGTGCCAGCAACTTCGATTTGACCGTGGGGGCTTTCTTT	CASNFDLTVGAFF
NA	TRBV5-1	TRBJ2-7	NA	TGCGCCAGCAGCTGGAGTTCGGGATCCTCGGGCGAGCAGTACTTC	CASSWSSGSSGEQYF
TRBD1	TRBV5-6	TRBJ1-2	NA	TGTGCCAGCAGCTACTTCGACAGGGATGTAAGGGATGGCTACACCTTC	CASSYFDRDVRDGYTF
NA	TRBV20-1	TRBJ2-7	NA	TGCAGTGCTAGTTACTCCTACGAGCAGTACTTC	CSASYSYEQYF
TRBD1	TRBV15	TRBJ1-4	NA	TGTGCCACCAGCAGAGAGGCCAGGGACAGTGAAAAACTGTTTTTT	CATSREARDSEKLFF
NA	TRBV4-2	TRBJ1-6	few	TGTGCCAGCAGCCAATCCCATTCACCCCTCCACTTT	CASSQSHSPLHF
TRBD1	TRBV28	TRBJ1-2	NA	TGTGCCAGCTACCTCAGGGGGCAAGACTATGGCTACACCTTC	CASYLRGQDYGYTF
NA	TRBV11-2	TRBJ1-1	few	TGTGCCAGCAGCTTAGCCGGCCTAAGCACTGAAGCTTTCTTT	CASSLAGLSTEAFF
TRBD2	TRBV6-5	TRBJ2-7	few	TGTGCCAGCAGTTTGGGTAGCGGGATCTCTCGCGGCGAGCAGTACTTC	CASSLGSGISRGEQYF
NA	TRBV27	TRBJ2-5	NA	TGTGCCAGCAGTCTCCTCGGGGCGTACCAAGAGACCCAGTACTTC	CASSLLGAYQETQYF
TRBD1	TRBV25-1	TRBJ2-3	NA	TGTGCCAGCAGCAGGGGGCGCACAGATACGCAGTATTTT	CASSRGRTDTQYF
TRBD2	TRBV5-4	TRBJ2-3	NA	TGTGCCAGCAGCTTGAGGCAAGGACTAGCGGTAGATACGCAGTATTTT	CASSLRQGLAVDTQYF
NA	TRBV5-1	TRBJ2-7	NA	TGCGCCAGCAGACGTAGCGGAAGCTACGAGCAGTACTTC	CASRRSGSYEQYF
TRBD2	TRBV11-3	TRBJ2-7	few	TGTGCCAGCAGCTTAAACGGGAGGGCAGACGAGCAGTACTTC	CASSLNGRADEQYF
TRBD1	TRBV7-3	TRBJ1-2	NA	TGTGCCAGCAGCTTAAATGGGGACAGCACAACTAACTATGGCTACACCTTC	CASSLNGDSTTNYGYTF
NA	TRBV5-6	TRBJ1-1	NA	TGTGCCAGCAGAGATTCTTGGTGGGATTTGAACACTGAAGCTTTCTTT	CASRDSWWDLNTEAFF
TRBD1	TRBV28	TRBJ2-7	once	TGTGCCAGCAGCCCCTCAGACAGGGTTTTCTACGAGCAGTACTTC	CASSPSDRVFYEQYF
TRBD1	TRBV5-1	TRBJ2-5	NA	TGCGCCAGCAGTATCCAGACAGGGGAGGAGACCCAGTACTTC	CASSIQTGEETQYF
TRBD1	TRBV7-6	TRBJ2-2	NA	TGTGCCAGCAGCCCACCGGGACAGGGATTCTTCGACACCGGGGAGCTGTTTTTT	CASSPPGQGFFDTGELFF
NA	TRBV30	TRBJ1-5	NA	TGTGCCAGGACAAATCACCTTTATCAGCCCCAGCATTTT	CARTNHLYQPQHF
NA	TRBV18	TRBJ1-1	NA	TGTGCCAGCTCACCTTCAGGGACGAACACTGAAGCTTTCTTT	CASSPSGTNTEAFF
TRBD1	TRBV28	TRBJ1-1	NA	TGTGCCAGCATTCCAGGGGGCGCAGGGAACACTGAAGCTTTCTTT	CASIPGGAGNTEAFF
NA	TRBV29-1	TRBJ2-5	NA	TGCAGCGCCACCGGGGTCTTCGGGGAGACCCAGTACTTC	CSATGVFGETQYF
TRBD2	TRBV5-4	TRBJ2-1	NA	TGTGCCAGCAGCATAAGACTAGCGGGAGGGCCATCCGATGAGCAGTTCTTC	CASSIRLAGGPSDEQFF
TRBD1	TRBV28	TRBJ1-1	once	TGTGCCAGCAGTCAAGGACAGGCGTACACTGAAGCTTTCTTT	CASSQGQAYTEAFF
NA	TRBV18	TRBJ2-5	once	TGTGCCAGCTCTCGTCTTCAGGGGGAGACCCAGTACTTC	CASSRLQGETQYF
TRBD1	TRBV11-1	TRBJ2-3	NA	TGTGCCAGCAGCCCAGCCCGGACAGGCTACACAGATACGCAGTATTTT	CASSPARTGYTDTQYF
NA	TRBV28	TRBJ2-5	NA	TGTGCCAGCAGTAGCGGACAAGAGACCCAGTACTTC	CASSSGQETQYF
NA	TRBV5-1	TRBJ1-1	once	TGCGCCAGCAAAGGGGGTTACACTGAAGCTTTCTTT	CASKGGYTEAFF
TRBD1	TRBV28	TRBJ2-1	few	TGTGCCAGCAGTGCTTTCTCCGGGACAGGGGTCCATGAGCAGTTCTTC	CASSAFSGTGVHEQFF
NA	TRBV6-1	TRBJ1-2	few	TGTGCCAGCAGTGAAGCGCTTGCCAGGACTGGCTATGGCTACACCTTC	CASSEALARTGYGYTF
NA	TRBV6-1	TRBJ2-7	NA	TGTGCCAGCAGTGAGAGGGGGAGGGTCTACGAGCAGTACTTC	CASSERGRVYEQYF
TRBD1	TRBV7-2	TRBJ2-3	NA	TGTGCCAGCAGCCTGGGACAGGAGGCAGATACGCAGTATTTT	CASSLGQEADTQYF
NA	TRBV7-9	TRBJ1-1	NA	TGTGCCAGCAGCCCCCAAGCTGAATGGAAGGAAGCTTTCTTT	CASSPQAEWKEAFF
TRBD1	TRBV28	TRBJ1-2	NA	TGTGCCAGCAGTTTCCCCCAGGGGGCGGCCTATGGCTACACCTTC	CASSFPQGAAYGYTF
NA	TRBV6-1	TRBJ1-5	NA	TGTGCCAGCAGTGCATACCAGCCCCAGCATTTT	CASSAYQPQHF
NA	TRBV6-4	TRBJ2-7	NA	TGTGCCAGCAGTGAGGAACTAGGCTCCTACGAGCAGTACTTC	CASSEELGSYEQYF
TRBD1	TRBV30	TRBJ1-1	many	TGTGCCTGGAGGGACCGGGACAGGAACACTGAAGCTTTCTTT	CAWRDRDRNTEAFF
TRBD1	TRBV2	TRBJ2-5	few	TGTGCCAGCACGAGAACAGGGGGTCTTGAGACCCAGTACTTC	CASTRTGGLETQYF
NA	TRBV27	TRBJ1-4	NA	TGTGCCAGCAGTCTCACAGCTACAACTAATGAAAAACTGTTTTTT	CASSLTATTNEKLFF
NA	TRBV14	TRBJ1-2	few	TGTGCCAGCAGCCAAGAGGGACAAATCTATGGCTACACCTTC	CASSQEGQIYGYTF
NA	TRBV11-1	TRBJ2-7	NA	TGTGCCAGCAGCTTACGCGGAGGGCTGGAACAGTACTTC	CASSLRGGLEQYF
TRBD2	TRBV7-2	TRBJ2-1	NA	TGTGCCAGCAGCTTTGATGGGACTAGCGGGATTAATGAGCAGTTCTTC	CASSFDGTSGINEQFF
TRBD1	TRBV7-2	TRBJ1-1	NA	TGTGCCAGCAGCTTACAGGGGGGTGACATTGAAGCTTTCTTT	CASSLQGGDIEAFF
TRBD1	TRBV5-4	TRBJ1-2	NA	TGTGCCAGCAGCTCCCAAAAGACAGGGGGCGCAACATATGGCTACACCTTC	CASSSQKTGGATYGYTF
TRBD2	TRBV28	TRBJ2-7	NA	TGTGCCACCGGGACTAGCGGGTTCTCCTACGAGCAGTACTTC	CATGTSGFSYEQYF
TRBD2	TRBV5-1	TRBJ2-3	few	TGCGCCAGCAGCCCCCTAGCGGGAGGGGGAGGAGATACGCAGTATTTT	CASSPLAGGGGDTQYF
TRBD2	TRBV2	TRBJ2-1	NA	TGTGCCAGCAGAGGACTAGCGGGAGTCGGTGAGCAGTTCTTC	CASRGLAGVGEQFF
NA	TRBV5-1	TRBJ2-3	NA	TGCGCCAGCAGCGAGGGACCGCTCACAGATACGCAGTATTTT	CASSEGPLTDTQYF
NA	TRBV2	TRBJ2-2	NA	TGTGCCAGCCGAGGAACAGGCACCGGGGAGCTGTTTTTT	CASRGTGTGELFF
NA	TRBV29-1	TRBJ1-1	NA	TGCAGCGTTAGGGACAACATGAACACTGAAGCTTTCTTT	CSVRDNMNTEAFF
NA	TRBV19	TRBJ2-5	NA	TGTGCCAGTAGTATTGGGGATTCAGAGACCCAGTACTTC	CASSIGDSETQYF
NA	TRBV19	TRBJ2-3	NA	TGTGCCTCCACACGGGACGGGAGCACAGATACGCAGTATTTT	CASTRDGSTDTQYF
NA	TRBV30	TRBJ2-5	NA	TGTGCCTGGAGCCGGATGGGTGAGACCCAGTACTTC	CAWSRMGETQYF
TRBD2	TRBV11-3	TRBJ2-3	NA	TGTGCCAGCAGTTTGACTAGCGGGACAGATACGCAGTATTTT	CASSLTSGTDTQYF
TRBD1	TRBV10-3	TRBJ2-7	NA	TGTGCCATCAGTGCGACAGGGGTCTCCTACGAGCAGTACTTC	CAISATGVSYEQYF